This passage covers 22 T cell receptor beta chains from one sample sequenced in a study of cytotoxic CD8 clonotypes in ibrutinib-treated CLL. Assay: immunoSEQ multiplex PCR; the TCRdb copy retains only in-frame clones and omits some. The sample comprises hundreds of thousands of clones, approximately 80% of which are singletons, and roughly 7% rests with the top ten. Sample: PBMCs, taken before ibrutinib treatment. The receptor set was obtained from a human donor with chronic lymphocytic leukemia.

The J gene is TRBJ2-7, the V gene TRBV7-2; D is possibly TRBD2 (5 bases). Germline-derived CDR1 and CDR2 are SGHTA and FQGNSA. Trimming removed 2 bases from V and 4 bases from J, with 15 bases in between. The CDR3 runs 15 residues. The CDR3 loop reads CASSLRIASTYEQYF. Written as DNA, the CDR3 is TGTGCCAGCAGCTTACGGATAGCGAGCACATACGAGCAGTACTTC.

This clone was counted once. The rearrangement uses TRBV5-1 and TRBJ1-1; possible D gene TRBD1, 6 bases. The length of the CDR3 is 14 residues. V lost 2 bases, J lost 4 bases, and 12 bases lay in between. CDR1 is SGHRS and CDR2 is YFSETQ in the germline V gene. The CDR3 DNA sequence: TGCGCCAGCAGCTTCCCAGGGGAGGCCACTGAAGCTTTCTTT. Amino acid sequence: CASSFPGEATEAFF.

The rearrangement joins TRBV7-8 to TRBJ2-7; D might be TRBD2 (5 bases). V was trimmed by 5 bases and J by 7 bases, leaving 12 bases between them. CDR1 and CDR2 from the germline V gene are SGHVS and FQNEAQ. The CDR3 is 12 amino acids. CDR3 amino acids: CASSTLADEQYF. The CDR3 nucleotides read TGTGCCAGCAGCACCCTAGCAGATGAGCAGTACTTC.

The V and J genes are TRBV6-5 and TRBJ1-2; D possibly corresponds to TRBD1 (6 bases). CDR1 and CDR2 from the germline V gene are MNHEY and SVGAGI. This CDR3 contains 13 residues. The V end lost 5 bases, the J end lost 4 bases, and 11 bases lay between the germline ends. The CDR3 region is CASSPDRIYGYTF. DNA of the CDR3: TGTGCCAGCAGTCCGGACAGAATCTATGGCTACACCTTC.

J is TRBJ2-7 and V is TRBV4-1, with TRBD2 matching over 15 bases. Germline CDR1 and CDR2: MGHRA and YSYEKL. The ends lost 3 bases at V and 7 bases at J; junction bases unmatched: 7. The CDR3 extends over 16 amino acids. In nucleotides, the CDR3 is TGCGCCAGCAGCCAGCTCCCGGGACTAGCGGGAGGTGAGCAGTACTTC. Translated: CASSQLPGLAGGEQYF.

The genes are TRBV2 and TRBJ2-7; the match to TRBD1 covers 9 bases. The ends lost 4 bases at V and 4 bases at J; junction bases unmatched: 8. CDR3 length: 15 residues. Per the germline V gene, CDR1 is SNHLY and CDR2 is FYNNEI. The CDR3 sequence is CASSGLDRGYYEQYF. In DNA, the CDR3 is TGTGCCAGCAGTGGGTTGGACAGGGGATATTACGAGCAGTACTTC.

This chain connects TRBV5-1 to TRBJ2-5, with D possibly being TRBD1 (5 bases). The ends were cut back, 2 bases at V and 3 bases at J, with 14 bases in the middle. The CDR3 consists of 15 residues. CDR1 is SGHRS and CDR2 is YFSETQ in the germline V gene. The CDR3 bases are TGCGCCAGCAGCTTTTCGCAGGGAACCAAAGAGACCCAGTACTTC. Translating it yields CASSFSQGTKETQYF.

The rearrangement joins TRBV6-5 to TRBJ2-5; maybe TRBD1 (6 bases). The V end lost 4 bases, the J end lost 0 bases, and 15 bases lay between the germline ends. From germline, CDR1 is MNHEY and CDR2 SVGAGI. The CDR3 has 16 amino acids. CDR3 DNA sequence: TGTGCCAGCAGTTCCCGCACCAGACAGGACCAAGAGACCCAGTACTTC. Protein sequence: CASSSRTRQDQETQYF.

This chain links TRBV9 with TRBJ1-1; no definite D call. The CDR3 is 15 residues long. Germline V gene sequence: CDR1 SGDLS, CDR2 YYNGEE. V lost 2 bases and J lost 0, with 11 bases in between. Written as DNA, the CDR3 is TGTGCCAGCAGCGTGAGCGGATTCATGAACACTGAAGCTTTCTTT. Residues: CASSVSGFMNTEAFF.

In DNA, the CDR3 is TGTGCCTGGAGTGTAGGGACTCTCAGCTACGAGCAGTACTTC. It yields the protein CAWSVGTLSYEQYF. The chain recombines TRBV30 with TRBJ2-7, with a weak D call TRBD2 (6 bases). The germline CDR1 and CDR2 sequences are GTSNPN and SVGIG (reference sequence). This CDR3 spans 14 amino acids. Trimming stripped 0 bases from V and 3 bases from J, with 12 bases between.

This clone was seen just once. The chain recombines TRBV7-6 with TRBJ2-2; a possible D gene is TRBD2 (6 bases). The CDR3 sequence is 15 residues long. The germline CDR1 and CDR2 sequences are SGHVS and FNYEAQ. Trimming cost V 5 bases and J 3 bases, with 13 bases left between them. The DNA of the CDR3 is TGTGCCAGCAGCGCTTACCGCGGGGACACCGGGGAGCTGTTTTTT. Translation: CASSAYRGDTGELFF.

The chain uses TRBV18 and TRBJ2-7; D possibly matches TRBD1 or TRBD2 (5 bases each). V was pared by 1 base and J by 7 bases, with 14 bases between. The CDR3 consists of 14 residues. Germline V gives CDR1 KGHSH, CDR2 LQKENI. The CDR3: CASSPLGAVGEQYF. The CDR3 DNA reads as TGTGCCAGCTCACCACTCGGGGCGGTTGGGGAGCAGTACTTC.

This clone was detected only a few times. V gene TRBV19 combines with J gene TRBJ2-7; 9 bases match TRBD1. V was clipped by 5 bases and J by 3 bases; unmatched bases: 5. Germline V gene lookup returns CDR1 LNHDA and CDR2 SQIVND (reference sequence). This CDR3 spans 14 amino acids. CDR3 nucleotides: TGTGCCAGTAGTCAACAGGGGGCTAGCTACGAGCAGTACTTC. Its protein product is CASSQQGASYEQYF.

The gene calls are TRBV7-9 and TRBJ2-1; TRBD2 matches 10 bases. CDR1 SEHNR and CDR2 FQNEAQ come from the germline V gene (reference sequence). The CDR3 loop spans 17 amino acids. Trimming removed 1 base from V and 4 bases from J; junction bases left unmatched: 7. In nucleotides, the CDR3 is TGTGCCAGCAGCTTAGGGTCTAGCGGGAGTTTGTACAATGAGCAGTTCTTC. Translating gives CASSLGSSGSLYNEQFF.

The gene calls are TRBV29-1 and TRBJ2-1; 10 nucleotides align to TRBD2. The length of the CDR3 is 13 residues. The germline CDR1 and CDR2 sequences are SQVTM and ANQGSEA. Losses at the gene ends were 8 bases for V and 8 bases for J; bases not matched to a gene: 9. DNA for the CDR3: TGCAGCTCCAGTAGCGGGAGGACGGATGAGCAGTTCTTC. Amino acids: CSSSSGRTDEQFF.

This chain's CDR3 is CSVYLKLGQVSEAFF. CDR3 nucleotides: TGCAGCGTTTATCTCAAACTAGGACAGGTCTCTGAAGCTTTCTTT. This rearrangement joins TRBV29-1 to TRBJ1-1; 7 bases map to TRBD1. Germline values: CDR1 SQVTM, CDR2 ANQGSEA. This CDR3 is 15 amino acids long. After removal of 5 bases from V and 6 bases from J, the junction contained 15 bases not matched to a gene.

The rearrangement joins TRBV10-3 to TRBJ2-2, with a weak D call TRBD1 (5 bases). With 6 bases removed from V and 2 bases from J, the gap between germline ends came to 7 bases. Germline V gene lookup returns CDR1 ENHRY and CDR2 SYGVKD. The CDR3 runs 13 residues. The CDR3 region has the DNA TGTGCCATCAGGGACAAAAACACCGGGGAGCTGTTTTTT. It specifies CAIRDKNTGELFF.

The rearrangement links TRBV14 to TRBJ2-1; 11 bases agree with TRBD2. CDR1 and CDR2 from the germline V gene are SGHDN and FVKESK. J lost 5 bases, V lost 1 base, and 4 bases had no gene match. The CDR3 is 16 amino acids. The CDR3 DNA reads as TGTGCCAGCAGCCAAGCGGGACTAGCGGATCACAATGAGCAGTTCTTC. Translated: CASSQAGLADHNEQFF. Full variable domain (outside the CDR3, taken from reference TRBV14 and TRBJ2-1): EAGVTQFPSHSVIEKGQTVTLRCDPISGHDNLYWYRRVMGKEIKFLLHFVKESKQDESGMPNNRFLAERTGGTYSTLKVQPAELEDSGVYFCASSQAGLADHNEQFFGPGTRLTVL.

The chain employs TRBV7-2 and TRBJ2-7, with 7 bases fitting TRBD2. Unmatched junction bases numbered 10, after V lost 1 base and J lost 7 bases. The CDR3 contains 15 residues. Per germline, CDR1 SGHTA and CDR2 FQGNSA. DNA of the CDR3: TGTGCCAGCAGCTTAGTGTTGGGAGGGCCGGTTGAGCAGTACTTC. This sequence encodes CASSLVLGGPVEQYF.

The rearrangement uses TRBV19 and TRBJ1-2; D not certain. The ends were cut back, 5 bases at V and 4 bases at J, with 14 bases in the middle. The CDR3 covers 14 residues. Germline loops: CDR1 LNHDA, CDR2 SQIVND (reference sequence). The DNA of the CDR3 is TGTGCCAGTAGTGGGGATCGTCGGATCTATGGCTACACCTTC. It codes for CASSGDRRIYGYTF. The full variable domain, its missing parts supplied by reference TRBV19 and TRBJ1-2, is DGGITQSPKYLFRKEGQNVTLSCEQNLNHDAMYWYRQDPGQGLRLIYYSQIVNDFQKGDIAEGYSVSREKKESFPLTVTSAQKNPTAFYLCASSGDRRIYGYTFGSGTRLTVV.

The J gene is TRBJ1-1, the V gene TRBV7-6, with D maybe TRBD1 (6 bases). Deletions cut 1 base from V and 5 bases from J, with 11 bases between. CDR1 is SGHVS, CDR2 FNYEAQ, per germline. CDR3 length equals 14 residues. The CDR3 protein is CASSLEVRGTEAFF. The CDR3 nucleotides read TGTGCCAGCAGCTTAGAAGTTAGGGGGACTGAAGCTTTCTTT. The entire variable domain, with the rest obtained from reference TRBV7-6 and TRBJ1-1, is as follows: GAGVSQSPRYKVTKRGQDVALRCDPISGHVSLYWYRQALGQGPEFLTYFNYEAQQDKSGLPNDRFSAERPEGSISTLTIQRTEQRDSAMYRCASSLEVRGTEAFFGQGTRLTVV.

The rearrangement links TRBV29-1 to TRBJ1-1; D may be TRBD1 (5 bases). Germline lookup yields CDR1 SQVTM and CDR2 ANQGSEA. V was cut by 3 bases and J by 5 bases, with 10 bases left in between. This CDR3 spans 12 amino acids. CDR3 DNA sequence: TGCAGCGTTGATAGCAGGGAGACTGAAGCTTTCTTT. Encoded protein: CSVDSRETEAFF.